One T cell receptor (beta chain) is described in this entry. CDR3 size: 13 residues. V was pared by 4 bases and J by 4 bases, with 10 bases between. CDR1 LGHDT and CDR2 YNNKEL come from the germline V gene (reference sequence). This entry is derived from a study of CD8 T cells in Susac syndrome. When the RNA was reverse transcribed, random hexamers were used with an input of roughly 0.5 to 1 ug. Amplification of TCR beta CDR3 was carried out by immunoSEQ multiplex PCR, which covered 54 Vbeta and 13 Jbeta segments. MiXCR, applied by TCRdb to the immunoSEQ multiplex PCR reads, yields one record per CDR3 protein. The sample holds about 210,000 distinct CDR3 sequences, 95% seen once.

This TCR derives from a human donor with multiple sclerosis. The chain links TRBV3-1 to TRBJ1-1; D gene uncertain. The sequenced material came from CD4+ T cells from PBMCs. CDR3 nucleotide sequence: TGTGCCAGCAGCCGCTACATCGGCACTGAAGCTTTCTTT. Its protein is CASSRYIGTEAFF.